Described below is a single TCR beta chain sequence and its context. Its cognate antigen is unknown. The data are from a study of graft-versus-host responses after intestinal transplantation. At the level of the study: Grafts were multivisceral, liver-intestinal, or isolated intestinal.

TCRdb's copy holds only in-frame clones and misses some; the assay was immunoSEQ multiplex PCR. This table has some 110,000 clones, approximately 94% appearing once. The germline V and J ends were trimmed by 0 bases and 8 bases, with 11 bases remaining between them. The CDR3 totals 13 residues. The germline V gene encodes CDR1 SGHRS and CDR2 YFSETQ. Study outcomes and limitations: GvH clones appeared in recipient marrow, some first in ileum or blood. Allografts from individuals with graft-donor T cell macrochimerism displayed high graft-versus-host to host-versus-graft clonal ratios.

The sequencing used unstimulated CD4+ T cells sorted from spleen or lymph node cells, collected before transplant. The rearrangement uses TRBV5-1 and TRBJ1-2; possible D gene TRBD1, 5 bases. The sequence derives from a human donor who was the organ donor for an intestinal transplant. CDR3 in DNA: TGCGCCAGCAGCTTGGAGGGCCGGGACGGCTACACCTTC. It encodes CASSLEGRDGYTF. The entire variable domain, with the rest obtained from reference TRBV5-1 and TRBJ1-2, is as follows: KAGVTQTPRYLIKTRGQQVTLSCSPISGHRSVSWYQQTPGQGLQFLFEYFSETQRNKGNFPGRFSGRQFSNSRSEMNVSTLELGDSALYLCASSLEGRDGYTFGSGTRLTVV.